This record covers a single T cell receptor (beta chain). The germline V gene encodes CDR1 SGHNT and CDR2 YYREEE (reference sequence). With 0 bases removed from V and 7 bases from J, the gap between germline ends came to 14 bases. This CDR3 has 15 amino acids. This sample stems from a study of blood T cell repertoires in COVID-19. Study information: Italy, Spain and the United States were the sources of the convalescent and acute COVID-19 samples. T cells, B-cell-depleted T cells, or PBMCs supplied cDNA or gDNA.

Source study methods: Estimation of nucleated cell counts relied on the amplification of reference gene primers. The protocol was immunoSEQ multiplex PCR, while the TCRdb copy is restricted to in-frame clones and leaves out a portion. The V and J calls and clone size were taken over from that table, and D and trimming were inferred from the DNA. The data show about 130,000 clones, approximately 82% seen once. This sequence originates from a man aged 55 to 70 with acute or convalescent COVID-19. The chain joins TRBV5-4 to TRBJ2-1; D perhaps matches TRBD2 (6 bases). The sequencing sample was made of peripheral blood. In DNA form, the CDR3 reads TGTGCCAGCAGCTTGGACGTTGGAGGGGAAAATGAGCAGTTCTTC. This codes for CASSLDVGGENEQFF.